This TCR beta chain was found in a study of regulatory T cells in long-lasting Graves disease. In its sample, this clonotype was seen a few times. Time point meaning: newly diagnosed GD, antithyroid drugs for less than 3 months. The authors made the TCR library using RNA they extracted from PBMCs. The patients included were those that came from an endocrinology department in Xi'an, China. Trimming at V came to 0 bases and at J to 6 bases, leaving 3 bases not matched to a gene. Germline CDR1 SGHTA, CDR2 FQGTGA. This CDR3 comprises 15 residues. With iRepertoire HTBI primers and Arm-PCR of CDR3 regions, TCR beta libraries were built. Each CDR3 protein gets one entry after TCRdb re-called the multiplex PCR reads with MiXCR. The sample records about 560,000 distinct CDR3 sequences, about 15% being singletons. These data were likewise used in another study, on T cells in Graves' hyperthyroidism and ophthalmopathy.

The V and J genes are TRBV7-3 and TRBJ2-7; 12 bases fit TRBD1. The input for sequencing was peripheral blood mononuclear cells (PBMCs), taken at new diagnosis, from a patient treated with antithyroid drugs. This TCR came from a man between 18 and 35 years old with Graves disease. The CDR3 sequence is CASSLTGQGASEQYF. CDR3 DNA: TGTGCCAGCAGCTTAACGGGACAGGGGGCTTCCGAGCAGTACTTC.